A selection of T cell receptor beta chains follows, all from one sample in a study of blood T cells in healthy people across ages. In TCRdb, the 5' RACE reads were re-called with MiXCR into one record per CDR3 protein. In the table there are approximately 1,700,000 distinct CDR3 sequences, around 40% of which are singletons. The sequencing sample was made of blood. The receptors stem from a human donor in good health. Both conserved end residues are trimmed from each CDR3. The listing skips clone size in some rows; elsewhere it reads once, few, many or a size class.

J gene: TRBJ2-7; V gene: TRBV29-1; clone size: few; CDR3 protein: SVDGILSSYEQY
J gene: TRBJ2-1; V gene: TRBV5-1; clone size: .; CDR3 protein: ASSRGAGEQF
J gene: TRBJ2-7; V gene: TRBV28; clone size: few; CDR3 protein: ASNVDGETYEQY
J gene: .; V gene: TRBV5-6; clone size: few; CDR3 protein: ASSSALDQFGSVYEQY
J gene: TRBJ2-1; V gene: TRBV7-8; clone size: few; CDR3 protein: ASSFRGAVGNEQF
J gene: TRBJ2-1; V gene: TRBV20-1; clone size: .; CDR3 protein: SARVQGNEQF
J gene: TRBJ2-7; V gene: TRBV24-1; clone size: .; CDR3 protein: ATSDRQGYEQY
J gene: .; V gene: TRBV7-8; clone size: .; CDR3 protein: ASSLGTGRSEQY
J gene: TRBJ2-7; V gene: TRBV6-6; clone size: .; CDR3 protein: ASSYSPSGGLYDEQY
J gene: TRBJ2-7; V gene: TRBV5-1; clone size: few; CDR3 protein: ASSLAGRETYEQY
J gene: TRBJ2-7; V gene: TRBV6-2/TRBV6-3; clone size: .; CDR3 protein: ASSGYRYEQY
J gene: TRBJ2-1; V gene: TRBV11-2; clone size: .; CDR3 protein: ASSLLGGGKQF
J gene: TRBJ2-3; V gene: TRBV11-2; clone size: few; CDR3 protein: ASSPWGTSGGDSTDTQY
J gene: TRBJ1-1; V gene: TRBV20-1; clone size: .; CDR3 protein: SARDFKEGARAF
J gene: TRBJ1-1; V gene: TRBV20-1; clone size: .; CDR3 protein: SARSRGDEAF
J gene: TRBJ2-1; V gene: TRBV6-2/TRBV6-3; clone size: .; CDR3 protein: ASRKPYNEQF
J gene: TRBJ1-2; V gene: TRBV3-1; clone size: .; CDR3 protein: ASRKGQNAGYT
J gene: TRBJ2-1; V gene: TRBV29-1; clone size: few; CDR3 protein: SVAQGARLGNEQF
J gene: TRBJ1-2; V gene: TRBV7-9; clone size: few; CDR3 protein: ASSRATDRYYGYT
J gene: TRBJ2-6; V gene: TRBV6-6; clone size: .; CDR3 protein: ASTHRGLSGANVLT
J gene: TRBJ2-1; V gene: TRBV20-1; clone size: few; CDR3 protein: SARSSGRGSYNEQF
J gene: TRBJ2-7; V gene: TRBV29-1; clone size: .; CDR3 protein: SVSGGSQGPTYEQY
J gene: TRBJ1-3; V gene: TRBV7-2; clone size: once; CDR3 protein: ASSLLGQGAFGGNTIY
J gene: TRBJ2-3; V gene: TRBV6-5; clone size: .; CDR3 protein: ASSYGVNTGTQY
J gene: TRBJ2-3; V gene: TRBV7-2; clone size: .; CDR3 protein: ASSFSRGGDTQY
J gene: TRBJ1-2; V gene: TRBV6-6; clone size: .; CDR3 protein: ASSYETVYGYT
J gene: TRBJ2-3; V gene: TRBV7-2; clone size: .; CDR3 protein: ASSLVSGGTNTQY
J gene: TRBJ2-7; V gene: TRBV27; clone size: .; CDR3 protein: ASSLRGTLYEQY
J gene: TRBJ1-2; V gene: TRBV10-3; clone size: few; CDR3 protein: AISEPGGISNYGYT
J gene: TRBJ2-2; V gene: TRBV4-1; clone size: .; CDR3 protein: ASSQDSLGTGELF
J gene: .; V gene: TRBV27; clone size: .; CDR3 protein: ASSGAWRTGNYEQY
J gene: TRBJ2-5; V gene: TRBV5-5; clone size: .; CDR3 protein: ASSYNPGQETQY
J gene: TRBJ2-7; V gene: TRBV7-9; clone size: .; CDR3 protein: ASSSIQGGGEQY
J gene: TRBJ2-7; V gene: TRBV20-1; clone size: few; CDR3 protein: SASPGSGAPGYEQY
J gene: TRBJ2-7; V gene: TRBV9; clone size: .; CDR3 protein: ASSVEPSSYEQY
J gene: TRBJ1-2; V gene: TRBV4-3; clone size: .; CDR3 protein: ASSQLDRSGYT
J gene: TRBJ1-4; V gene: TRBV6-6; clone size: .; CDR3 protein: ASSYRDHEKLF
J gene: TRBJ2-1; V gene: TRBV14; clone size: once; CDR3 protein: VSSLIPGQEDNEQF
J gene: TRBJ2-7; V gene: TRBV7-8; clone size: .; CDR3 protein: ASSFDRDSYEQY
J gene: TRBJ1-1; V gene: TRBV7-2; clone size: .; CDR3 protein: ASSADRGETEAF
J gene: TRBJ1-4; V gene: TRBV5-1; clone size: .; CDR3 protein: ASSPGRADEKLF